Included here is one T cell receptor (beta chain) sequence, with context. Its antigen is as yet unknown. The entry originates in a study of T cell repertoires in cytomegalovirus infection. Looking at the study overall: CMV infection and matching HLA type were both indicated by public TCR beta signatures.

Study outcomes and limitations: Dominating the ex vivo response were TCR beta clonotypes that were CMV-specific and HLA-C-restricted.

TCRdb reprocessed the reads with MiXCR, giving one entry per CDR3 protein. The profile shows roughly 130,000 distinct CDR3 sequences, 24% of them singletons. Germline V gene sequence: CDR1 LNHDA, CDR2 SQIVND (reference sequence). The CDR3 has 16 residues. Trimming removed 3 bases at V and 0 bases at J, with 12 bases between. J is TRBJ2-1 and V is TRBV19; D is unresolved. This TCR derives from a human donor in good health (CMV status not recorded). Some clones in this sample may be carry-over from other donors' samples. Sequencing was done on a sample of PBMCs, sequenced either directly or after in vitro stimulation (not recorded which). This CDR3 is CASSMFWQSSYNEQFF. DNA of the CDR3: TGTGCCAGTAGTATGTTCTGGCAGAGCTCCTACAATGAGCAGTTCTTC.